The TCR beta chain described here comes from a study of shared clonotypes between healthy human individuals. Libraries were prepared by immunoSEQ multiplex PCR; TCRdb keeps only in-frame clonotypes and omits some of them. There are approximately 250,000 clones in the sample; under 80% occur only once, and around 10% lies in the top ten. The sequence came from a man aged 25 to 40 in good health. What was sequenced was memory CD4+ T cells sorted from blood. Subset given: CD45RA-negative fraction.

CDR3 in DNA: TGTGCCAGCAGACCCACAGGGGATCCTGAAGCTTTCTTT. It yields the protein CASRPTGDPEAFF. The chain links TRBV7-9 to TRBJ1-1; TRBD1 agrees at 7 bases. The germline V gene encodes CDR1 SEHNR and CDR2 FQNEAQ (reference sequence). This CDR3 has 13 residues. The trim removed 6 bases at V and 6 bases at J, leaving 7 bases unmatched.